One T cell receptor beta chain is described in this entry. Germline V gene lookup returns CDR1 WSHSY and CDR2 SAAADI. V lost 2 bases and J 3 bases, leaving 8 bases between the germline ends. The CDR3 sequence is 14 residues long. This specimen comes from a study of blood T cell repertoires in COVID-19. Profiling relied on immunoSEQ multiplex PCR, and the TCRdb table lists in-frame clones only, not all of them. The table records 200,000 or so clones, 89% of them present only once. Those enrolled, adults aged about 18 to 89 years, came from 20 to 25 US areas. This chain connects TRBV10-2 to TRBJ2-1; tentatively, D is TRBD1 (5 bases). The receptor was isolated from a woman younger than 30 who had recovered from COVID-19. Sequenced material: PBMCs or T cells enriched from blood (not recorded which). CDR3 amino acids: CASSEGRDYNEQFF. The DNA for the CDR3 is TGCGCCAGCAGTGAGGGCAGGGACTACAATGAGCAGTTCTTC.